This entry lists 26 T cell receptor beta chains sequenced from one sample in a study of Tregs in tolerant kidney transplant recipients. Recipients received nonmyeloablative bone marrow transplants from related graft donors, with transient mixed chimerism. Profiled with immunoSEQ multiplex PCR; TCRdb holds only in-frame clones, not every one. The sample table includes around 15,000 clones. The sequences come from CD4+ T cells from blood (PBMCs), collected 12 months after the transplant. Receptors were obtained from a human patient who received a combined kidney and bone marrow transplant. Some of the T cells may derive from the graft donor.

To note about this clone: The CDR3 end is not reached by the read, which stops 3 residues before it; the germline J gene fills it in. The chain combines TRBV5-4 with TRBJ2-3, with D perhaps matching TRBD2 (6 bases). CDR1 and CDR2 from the germline V gene are SGHNT and YYREEE (reference sequence). Trimming cost V 0 bases and J 2 bases, with 13 bases left between them. The CDR3 length is 16 residues. CDR3 sequence reads: CASSLGGVRPTDTQYF. CDR3 bases read: TGTGCCAGCAGCTTGGGCGGGGTACGGCCCACAGATACG.

Concerning this clone: The CDR3 is cut off 3 residues early in the read; its end comes from the germline J gene. The V gene is TRBV6-2 or TRBV6-3, the J gene TRBJ2-3; 8 nucleotides agree with TRBD2. Germline CDR1 is MNHEY and CDR2 is SVGEGT. V dropped 8 bases and J dropped 8; count of bases not matched to a gene: 9. The CDR3 spans 13 residues. Incomplete CDR3 DNA: TGTGCCAGCGGTAGTAGCGGGATCGGTACG. It encodes CASGSSGIGT. The entire CDR3 reads CASGSSGIGTQYF.

In regard to this clone: Sequencing ends 3 residues short of the CDR3 end; the germline J gene provides the rest. The chain recombines TRBV7-3 with TRBJ2-1; TRBD2 is a possible D gene (5 bases). CDR3 size: 13 residues. Trimming removed 3 bases at V and 7 bases at J, with 10 bases between. CDR1 and CDR2 from the germline V gene are SGHTA and FQGTGA. Here the CDR3 reads CASSLDSGNEQFF. The CDR3 bases that were read are TGTGCCAGCAGCTTGGACTCGGGGAATGAG.

As regards this clone: At one end, the junction sequence differs from germline, possibly due to a read error. The read comes to an end 3 residues before the CDR3 does, leaving the germline J gene to fill in the end. Other DNA sequences in this sample translate to the same CDR3. The genes are TRBV7-7 and TRBJ2-2, with 7 bases lining up with TRBD2. The CDR3 totals 14 residues. Germline-derived CDR1 and CDR2 are SSHAT and FNYEAQ (reference sequence). CDR3 sequence: CASSPGLSTGELFF. The CDR3 bases that were read are TGTGCTAGCAGCCCGGGACTATCCACCGGGGAG. The full variable domain, its missing parts supplied by reference TRBV7-7 and TRBJ2-2, is GAGVSQSPRYKVTKRGQDVTLRCDPISSHATLYWYQQALGQGPEFLTYFNYEAQPDKSGLPSDRFSAERPEGSISTLTIQRTEQRDSAMYRCASSPGLSTGELFFGEGSRLTVL.

On this clone itself: The read ends 3 residues shy of where the CDR3 ends; the end is completed using the germline J gene. The chain employs TRBV30 and TRBJ2-7, with D tentatively TRBD1 (6 bases). V gave up 2 bases and J gave up 0 bases, with 14 bases separating them. In germline, CDR1 is GTSNPN, CDR2 SVGIG (reference sequence). CDR3 length: 15 residues. The CDR3 sequence is CAWSRGSRSSYEQYF. CDR3 DNA (partial): TGTGCCTGGAGTAGGGGGAGTAGAAGCTCCTACGAG.

As concerns this clone: The read terminates 3 residues before the CDR3 end, so the remaining end is supplied by the germline J gene. The V and J genes are TRBV2 and TRBJ2-7, with 11 bases that match TRBD2. J was trimmed by 5 bases and V by 4 bases; bases with no gene match: 7. CDR1 is SNHLY, CDR2 FYNNEI, per germline. The CDR3 spans 15 residues. The DNA read from the CDR3 is TGTGCCAGCAGTGGGTCTAGCGGGAGGAGGAACGAG. Its translation is CASSGSSGRRNE. The entire CDR3 protein reads CASSGSSGRRNEQYF.

Details on this clone: Coverage ceases 3 residues before the CDR3 finishes, and the germline J gene fills in the end. This chain uses TRBV6-2 or TRBV6-3 with TRBJ1-2; no clear D. The CDR3 totals 14 residues. Looked up from germline, CDR1 is MNHEY and CDR2 is SVGEGT. V was pared by 8 bases and J by 5 bases, with 18 bases between. The CDR3 sequence: CASVTRATPYGYTF. CDR3 DNA, as far as it was read: TGTGCCAGCGTGACTCGAGCCACCCCATATGGC.

Points on this clone: The read ends 3 residues early relative to the CDR3; the germline J gene fills the gap. This chain links TRBV11-2 with TRBJ2-3, with a weak D call TRBD1 (6 bases). Per germline, CDR1 SGHAT and CDR2 FQNNGV. The CDR3 runs 13 residues. CDR3 sequence reads: CASSWTGHAAQYF. The covered CDR3 bases are TGTGCCAGCAGCTGGACGGGACACGCAGCG.

As concerns this clone: The read ends 3 residues before the CDR3 terminus; that terminus is restored from the germline J gene. This sequence joins TRBV19 and TRBJ1-5; a possible D gene is TRBD1 (6 bases). The ends were cut back, 7 bases at V and 6 bases at J, with 22 bases in the middle. The CDR3 has 16 amino acids. Germline CDR1 reads LNHDA; CDR2 reads SQIVND (reference sequence). The covered CDR3 bases are TGTGCCAGTATGATATCTGCTACAGGGTCTCGTCAGCCC. Translated: CASMISATGSRQP. The full-length CDR3 reads as CASMISATGSRQPQHF.

As for this clone: The read terminates 3 residues before the CDR3 end, so the remaining end is supplied by the germline J gene. The chain employs TRBV5-1 and TRBJ2-7, with no clear D. The V end lost 2 bases, the J end lost 5 bases, and 5 bases lay between the germline ends. This CDR3 contains 11 residues. The germline CDR1 and CDR2 sequences are SGHRS and YFSETQ. The CDR3 region is CASSFRDEQYF. The DNA read from the CDR3 is TGCGCCAGCAGCTTCAGAGACGAG.

The sequenced CDR3 bases are TGTGCCAGTACACGAGGGAGGGGAGGTAACACTGAA. Amino acids: CASTRGRGGNTE. The full CDR3 sequence reads CASTRGRGGNTEAFF. V gene TRBV5-6 combines with J gene TRBJ1-1; possible D gene TRBD1, 5 bases. The CDR3 end falls 3 residues outside the read, so it is completed with the germline J gene. The CDR3 length is 15 residues. V was clipped by 8 bases and J by 2 bases, with 19 bases between them. Germline V gene data show CDR1 as SGHDT and CDR2 as YYEEEE.

Notes on this clone: Read sequence stops 3 residues before the CDR3 end, and the germline J gene provides the missing end. The chain employs TRBV19 and TRBJ2-2, with D hard to call. V shed 7 bases and J shed 1 base, with 10 bases lying between them. CDR3 length: 14 amino acids. Germline V gene data show CDR1 as LNHDA and CDR2 as SQIVND (reference sequence). The DNA read from the CDR3 is TGTGCCAGTAAGGCAGGAAGGAACACCGGGGAG. It translates to CASKAGRNTGE. From start to end, the CDR3 is CASKAGRNTGELFF.

In the case of this clone: The read stops 3 residues short of the end of the CDR3; the missing end is completed from the germline J gene. J is TRBJ2-7 and V is TRBV11-2; maybe TRBD1 (5 bases). CDR3 length: 14 amino acids. Germline CDR1 reads SGHAT; CDR2 reads FQNNGV. The V end was cut by 3 bases, the J end by 3 bases, with 12 bases between. The CDR3 protein is CASSFSTDSYEQYF. Partial CDR3 DNA: TGTGCCAGCAGCTTTTCGACAGACAGCTACGAG.

Details on this clone: Read sequence stops 3 residues before the CDR3 end, and the germline J gene provides the missing end. The rearrangement links TRBV5-1 to TRBJ2-1, with 12 bases identical to TRBD2. This CDR3 is 17 amino acids long. Per germline, CDR1 SGHRS and CDR2 YFSETQ. The J segment lost 0 bases and the V segment lost 3 bases, leaving 4 bases of the junction unmatched. This CDR3 reads CASSSLAGGPSYNEQFF. Incomplete CDR3 DNA: TGCGCCAGCAGCTCGCTAGCGGGAGGGCCCTCCTACAATGAG.

Note on this clone: Read data end 3 residues before the CDR3 end; the end is taken from the germline J gene. This chain links TRBV5-6 with TRBJ2-5; TRBD1 agrees at 9 bases. Germline lookup yields CDR1 SGHDT and CDR2 YYEEEE. This CDR3 is 15 amino acids long. The V gene end was trimmed by 4 bases and the J gene end by 4 bases; junction bases not matched to a gene: 8. This CDR3 reads CASSRDRGKGETQYF. Incomplete CDR3 DNA: TGTGCCAGCAGCCGAGACAGGGGGAAAGGAGAGACC.

To note about this clone: Coverage ceases 3 residues before the CDR3 finishes, and the germline J gene fills in the end. This chain connects TRBV5-5 to TRBJ1-5; D may be TRBD1 (6 bases). The V gene lost 2 bases and the J gene lost 7 bases, with 13 bases spanning the gap. This CDR3 has 14 amino acids. The V gene's germline CDR1 is SGHKS and CDR2 YYEKEE (reference sequence). CDR3 bases read: TGTGCCAGCAGCTTACAGGGTTCAGGACAGCCC. It specifies CASSLQGSGQP. The CDR3 in its entirety is CASSLQGSGQPQHF.

To note about this clone: The read falls 3 residues short of the CDR3 end, and the missing part is taken from the germline J gene. The chain joins TRBV11-3 to TRBJ2-7; 11 positions match TRBD2. Germline lookup yields CDR1 SGHNT and CDR2 YENEEA. V shed 5 bases and J 3 bases; nucleotides not matched to a gene: 3. The CDR3 length is 14 residues. CDR3: CASSIGTSGYEQYF. The sequenced part of the CDR3 DNA is TGTGCCAGCAGCATCGGGACTAGCGGCTACGAG.

On this clone: Read coverage stops 3 residues before the CDR3 terminus; the germline J gene supplies the remainder. V gene TRBV11-2 combines with J gene TRBJ2-2, with 7 bases identical to TRBD2. The germline gives CDR1 SGHAT, CDR2 FQNNGV. With 3 bases clipped from V and 7 bases from J, the junction kept 8 bases outside the gene matches. The CDR3 is 15 residues long. CDR3 DNA, as far as it was read: TGTGCCAGCAGCTTGGGGGGGACTTTTGACGGGGAG. It encodes CASSLGGTFDGE. The full CDR3 protein reads CASSLGGTFDGELFF.

With regard to this clone: The read falls 3 residues short of the CDR3 end, and the missing part is taken from the germline J gene. The chain has TRBV3-1 (or the pseudogene TRBV3-2) and TRBJ2-7; 9 bases map to TRBD2. The V gene's germline CDR1 is LGHDT and CDR2 YNNKEL (reference sequence). The CDR3 runs to 14 residues. V lost 4 bases and J lost 4; bases outside the gene matches: 5. This CDR3 reads CASSPSSGNYEQYF. The sequenced CDR3 bases are TGTGCCAGCAGCCCCTCTAGCGGGAATTACGAG.

Turning to this clone: The read terminates 3 residues ahead of where the CDR3 ends, so the germline J gene completes it. The chain combines TRBV19 with TRBJ2-3; perhaps TRBD2 as D (6 bases). The CDR3 sequence is 16 residues long. V was shortened by 6 bases and J by 0 bases, with 16 bases between the two germline ends. Per germline, CDR1 LNHDA and CDR2 SQIVND (reference sequence). This CDR3 reads CASSPRGGASTDTQYF. The part of the CDR3 DNA that was read is TGTGCCAGTAGCCCACGGGGCGGGGCTAGCACAGATACG.

For this clone: The read comes to an end 3 residues before the CDR3 does, leaving the germline J gene to fill in the end. V and J are TRBV18 and TRBJ2-3, with D perhaps TRBD1 (5 bases). Germline V gives CDR1 KGHSH, CDR2 LQKENI. The length of the CDR3 is 15 residues. Between the trimmed V and J ends, which lost 4 bases and 0 bases, there was a span of 11 bases. This CDR3 is CASSRGQPSTDTQYF. Partial CDR3 DNA: TGTGCCAGCTCACGCGGACAACCAAGCACAGATACG.

A note on this clone: The DNA ends 3 residues before the CDR3 does, and the rest of the CDR3 is filled in from the germline J gene. The rearrangement joins TRBV20-1 to TRBJ2-3; 10 bases map to TRBD2. V shed 5 bases and J 2 bases; nucleotides not matched to a gene: 7. This CDR3 has 15 amino acids. Germline V CDR1 and CDR2: DFQATT, SNEGSKA (reference sequence). The CDR3 is CSASASGRVTDTQYF. The CDR3 DNA, read in part, is TGCAGTGCTTCCGCCAGCGGGAGGGTCACAGATACG.

As regards this clone: The read terminates 3 residues ahead of where the CDR3 ends, so the germline J gene completes it. The chain recombines TRBV20-1 with TRBJ2-3, with TRBD2 identical over 15 bases. This CDR3 comprises 19 residues. The germline V gene has CDR1 DFQATT and CDR2 SNEGSKA (reference sequence). The trim removed 0 bases at V and 0 bases at J, leaving 7 bases unmatched. The part of the CDR3 DNA that was read is TGCAGTGCTAGAGACGGACTAGCGGGAGGGAAGAGGAGCACAGATACG. Translated: CSARDGLAGGKRSTDT. The whole CDR3 reads CSARDGLAGGKRSTDTQYF.

With respect to this clone: The read falls 3 residues short of the CDR3 end, and the missing part is taken from the germline J gene. This chain joins TRBV5-6 and TRBJ1-2; D remains unclear. Trimming left V 0 bases short and J 6 bases short, with 12 bases between. CDR3 size: 14 residues. Looked up from germline, CDR1 is SGHDT and CDR2 is YYEEEE. CDR3 DNA, as far as it was read: TGTGCCAGCAGCTTGGGGCAGGCACCAAATGGC. Its translation: CASSLGQAPNG. The complete CDR3 reads CASSLGQAPNGYTF.

In the case of this clone: The CDR3 end lies 3 residues beyond the end of the read and is filled in from the germline J gene. This chain connects TRBV28 to TRBJ2-5; 8 bases map to TRBD1. Trimming at V came to 7 bases and at J to 5 bases, leaving 12 bases not matched to a gene. CDR3 length equals 15 residues. Germline values: CDR1 MDHEN, CDR2 SYDVKM. The CDR3 sequence is CASTLDRGSGETQYF. The part of the CDR3 DNA that was read is TGTGCCAGCACCTTAGACAGGGGCTCGGGGGAGACC.

As concerns this clone: The DNA ends 3 residues before the CDR3 does, and the rest of the CDR3 is filled in from the germline J gene. This rearrangement joins TRBV29-1 to TRBJ2-5, with D perhaps TRBD1 (6 bases). This CDR3 spans 13 amino acids. Germline V gene lookup returns CDR1 SQVTM and CDR2 ANQGSEA. The germline V and J ends were trimmed by 6 bases and 1 base, with 12 bases remaining between them. The CDR3 sequence is CSVRTAVQETQYF. CDR3 bases read: TGCAGCGTGAGGACAGCAGTCCAAGAGACC.